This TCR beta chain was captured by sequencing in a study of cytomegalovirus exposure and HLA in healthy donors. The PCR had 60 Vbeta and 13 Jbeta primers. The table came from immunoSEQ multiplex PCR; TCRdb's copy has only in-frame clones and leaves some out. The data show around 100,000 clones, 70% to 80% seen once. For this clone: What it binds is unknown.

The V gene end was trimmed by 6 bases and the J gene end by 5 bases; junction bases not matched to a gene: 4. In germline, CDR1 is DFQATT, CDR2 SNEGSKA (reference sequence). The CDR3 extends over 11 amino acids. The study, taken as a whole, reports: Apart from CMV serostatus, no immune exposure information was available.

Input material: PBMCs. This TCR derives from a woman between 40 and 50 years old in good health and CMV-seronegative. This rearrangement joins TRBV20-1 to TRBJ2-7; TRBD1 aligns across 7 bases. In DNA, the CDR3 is TGCAGTGCCCTGGGACAGAACGAGCAGTACTTC. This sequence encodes CSALGQNEQYF.